The 31 T cell receptor beta chains below come from one sample, sequenced in a study of CD8+ T cells in alopecia areata. Following extraction, RNA underwent reverse transcription to cDNA, which served as the sequencing template. TCRdb's table, derived via immunoSEQ multiplex PCR, lists solely in-frame clones and lacks some. The sample lists roughly 120,000 clones; around 64% were seen once. The sequenced sample consisted of CD4+ T cells sorted from blood. The receptor source for this set is a human donor in good health.

This sequence joins TRBV29-1 and TRBJ1-2; D call uncertain. In germline, CDR1 is SQVTM, CDR2 ANQGSEA. The CDR3 is 11 residues long. The V and J ends lost 7 bases and 7 bases respectively, with 13 bases between them. CDR3 bases: TGCAGCGAAAGAACAGAGGGTGGCTACACCTTC. This translates into CSERTEGGYTF.

The chain joins TRBV2 to TRBJ2-5; D uncertain. Trimming cost V 4 bases and J 3 bases, with 12 bases left between them. The CDR3 extends over 14 amino acids. Germline V gene sequence: CDR1 SNHLY, CDR2 FYNNEI. CDR3 bases: TGTGCCAGCAGTGCGGAGATGGGTAAAGAGACCCAGTACTTC. This encodes CASSAEMGKETQYF.

This chain uses TRBV6-5 with TRBJ1-5; perhaps TRBD1 as D (6 bases). V shed 6 bases and J shed 6 bases, with 9 bases lying between them. The V gene's germline CDR1 is MNHEY and CDR2 SVGAGI. The CDR3 is 12 amino acids. CDR3 sequence reads: CASSVQGQPQHF. The CDR3 nucleotides read TGTGCCAGCAGCGTACAGGGTCAGCCCCAGCATTTT.

The chain joins TRBV19 to TRBJ2-5, with TRBD2 identical over 11 bases. V shed 9 bases, J shed 1 base, and the junction held 4 bases outside the gene matches. The CDR3 loop spans 14 amino acids. CDR1 is LNHDA, CDR2 SQIVND, per germline (reference sequence). The CDR3 region is CASQGLAAQETQYF. The DNA for the CDR3 is TGTGCCAGCCAGGGACTAGCGGCCCAAGAGACCCAGTACTTC.

V usage is TRBV9 and J usage is TRBJ2-4; TRBD2 agrees at 7 bases. Germline-derived CDR1 and CDR2 are SGDLS and YYNGEE. J gave up 1 base and V 4 bases, and 11 bases lay outside the gene matches. The CDR3 runs to 17 residues. CDR3 in amino acids: CASSFGPGGGAKNIQYF. Here the CDR3 DNA reads TGTGCCAGCAGCTTTGGCCCGGGGGGTGGGGCCAAAAACATTCAGTACTTC. Full variable domain (rest looked up from reference TRBV9 and TRBJ2-4): DSGVTQTPKHLITATGQRVTLRCSPRSGDLSVYWYQQSLDQGLQFLIQYYNGEERAKGNILERFSAQQFPDLHSELNLSSLELGDSALYFCASSFGPGGGAKNIQYFGAGTRLSVL.

V and J are TRBV11-2 and TRBJ2-7, with D possibly being TRBD2 (6 bases). CDR3 size: 12 residues. The V and J ends lost 1 base and 6 bases respectively, with 7 bases between them. Germline V gene sequence: CDR1 SGHAT, CDR2 FQNNGV. The CDR3 is CASSLAEGEQYF. Written as DNA, the CDR3 is TGTGCCAGCAGCTTAGCGGAGGGCGAGCAGTACTTC.

The chain employs TRBV27 and TRBJ2-7; 7 nucleotides align to TRBD1. With 4 bases clipped from V and 1 base from J, the junction kept 13 bases outside the gene matches. CDR3 length equals 17 residues. In germline, CDR1 is MNHEY, CDR2 SMNVEV (reference sequence). The CDR3: CASSSFNGQVPSYEQYF. The CDR3 DNA sequence: TGTGCCAGCAGTTCATTTAACGGACAGGTACCTTCCTACGAGCAGTACTTC.

This clone has a handful of counts. This rearrangement joins TRBV6-1 to TRBJ1-5; D uncertain. Germline V CDR1 and CDR2: MNHNS, SASEGT. V was shortened by 10 bases and J by 3 bases, with 10 bases between the two germline ends. There are 12 residues in the CDR3. The chain's CDR3 is CATKGPNQPQHF. The CDR3 region has the DNA TGTGCCACGAAGGGTCCCAATCAGCCCCAGCATTTT.

This chain connects TRBV29-1 to TRBJ1-5; D unresolved. V was cut by 5 bases and J by 1 base, with 12 bases left in between. Germline V gives CDR1 SQVTM, CDR2 ANQGSEA. This CDR3 comprises 14 residues. The CDR3 sequence: CSVSLDGSNQPQHF. The CDR3 coding sequence is TGCAGCGTTTCCCTGGACGGGAGCAATCAGCCCCAGCATTTT.

The chain combines TRBV7-9 with TRBJ1-2; no clear D. V was pared by 6 bases and J by 7 bases, with 15 bases between. CDR1 is SEHNR and CDR2 is FQNEAQ in the germline V gene (reference sequence). The length of the CDR3 is 13 residues. The CDR3 DNA sequence: TGTGCCAGCAGACCTAATTTTGACGGTGGCTACACCTTC. Translation: CASRPNFDGGYTF. The variable domain in full, with the rest retrieved from reference TRBV7-9 and TRBJ1-2, is DTGVSQNPRHKITKRGQNVTFRCDPISEHNRLYWYRQTLGQGPEFLTYFQNEAQLEKSRLLSDRFSAERPKGSFSTLEIQRTEQGDSAMYLCASRPNFDGGYTFGSGTRLTVV.

The rearrangement joins TRBV12-5 to TRBJ1-1; possible D gene TRBD1, 5 bases. The V gene lost 5 bases and the J gene lost 3 bases, with 16 bases spanning the gap. Germline V gene sequence: CDR1 LGHNT, CDR2 FRNRAP. This CDR3 comprises 15 residues. Here the CDR3 DNA reads TGTGCTAGTGGTCTTACGGGCGGAGGGGACACTGAAGCTTTCTTT. It specifies CASGLTGGGDTEAFF.

The rearrangement joins TRBV4-1 to TRBJ1-3; a possible D gene is TRBD1 (6 bases). Germline V gives CDR1 MGHRA, CDR2 YSYEKL. There are 15 residues in the CDR3. V shed 5 bases and J shed 3 bases, with 14 bases lying between them. The CDR3: CASSRTETNGNTIYF. For the CDR3, the DNA is TGCGCCAGCAGCAGGACAGAGACTAATGGAAACACCATATATTTT.

The CDR3 DNA reads as TGTGCCAGCAGCTGGGACCGGCAGGACTATGGCTACACCTTC. It is translated as CASSWDRQDYGYTF. The genes are TRBV5-4 and TRBJ1-2, with D possibly being TRBD1 (5 bases). This CDR3 has 14 amino acids. V lost 3 bases and J 3 bases, leaving 12 bases between the germline ends. Germline loops: CDR1 SGHNT, CDR2 YYREEE (reference sequence).

This clone was counted once. The chain is built from TRBV14 and TRBJ2-6; unclear D gene. The germline V and J ends were trimmed by 4 bases and 4 bases, with 8 bases remaining between them. This CDR3 has 14 residues. CDR1 is SGHDN and CDR2 is FVKESK in the germline V gene. This CDR3 is CASSPVGGANVLTF. The DNA for the CDR3 is TGTGCCAGCAGCCCTGTTGGGGGGGCCAACGTCCTGACTTTC.

The chain couples TRBV29-1 to TRBJ2-5; D possibly corresponds to TRBD2 (7 bases). The CDR3 sequence is 14 residues long. Per the germline V gene, CDR1 is SQVTM and CDR2 is ANQGSEA. V was shortened by 1 base and J by 5 bases, with 14 bases between the two germline ends. The CDR3 bases are TGCAGCGTTGAAGTACCGGGGGGCTGGGAGACCCAGTACTTC. Translated: CSVEVPGGWETQYF. Full variable domain (rest looked up from reference TRBV29-1 and TRBJ2-5): SAVISQKPSRDICQRGTSLTIQCQVDSQVTMMFWYRQQPGQSLTLIATANQGSEATYESGFVIDKFPISRPNLTFSTLTVSNMSPEDSSIYLCSVEVPGGWETQYFGPGTRLLVL.

The chain employs TRBV6-5 and TRBJ2-5, with 7 bases lining up with TRBD1. V shed 7 bases, J shed 6 bases, and the junction held 2 bases outside the gene matches. This CDR3 has 11 amino acids. Germline V gene lookup returns CDR1 MNHEY and CDR2 SVGAGI. The CDR3 nucleotides are TGTGCCAGCAAGGGGGCGAAGACCCAGTACTTC. It codes for CASKGAKTQYF.

The rearrangement links TRBV29-1 to TRBJ1-1; tentatively, D is TRBD1 (5 bases). Germline-derived CDR1 and CDR2 are SQVTM and ANQGSEA. The CDR3 sequence is 12 residues long. The CDR3 sequence is CSVREMNTEAFF. The CDR3 DNA reads TGCAGTGTCAGGGAGATGAACACTGAAGCTTTCTTT.

This sequence joins TRBV28 and TRBJ2-5, with D perhaps matching TRBD2 (7 bases). This CDR3 is built from 13 residues. The V end was cut by 5 bases, the J end by 4 bases, with 11 bases between. The V gene's germline CDR1 is MDHEN and CDR2 SYDVKM. CDR3 sequence (DNA): TGTGCCAGCAGTCCGGGGGGCCGAGAGACCCAGTACTTC. Protein sequence: CASSPGGRETQYF.

The gene calls are TRBV9 and TRBJ2-3; 8 bases are shared with TRBD2. Trimming at V came to 0 bases and at J to 0 bases, leaving 0 bases not matched to a gene. This CDR3 has 15 amino acids. From germline, CDR1 is SGDLS and CDR2 YYNGEE. This chain's CDR3 is CASSVAGGSTDTQYF. CDR3 bases: TGTGCCAGCAGCGTAGCGGGGGGGAGCACAGATACGCAGTATTTT.

V and J are TRBV13 and TRBJ2-5, with D unclear. Germline V gene sequence: CDR1 PRHDT, CDR2 FYEKMQ (reference sequence). The V gene lost 1 base and the J gene lost 3 bases, with 6 bases spanning the gap. The CDR3 has 13 amino acids. The CDR3 DNA is TGTGCCAGCAGCTTAGAGAGAAAAGAGACCCAGTACTTC. Translating gives CASSLERKETQYF.

The V call is TRBV5-1, the J call TRBJ1-1; possible D gene TRBD1, 5 bases. This CDR3 has 14 residues. The ends were cut back, 0 bases at V and 4 bases at J, with 10 bases in the middle. Looked up from germline, CDR1 is SGHRS and CDR2 is YFSETQ. CDR3 residues: CASSLGGYGTEAFF. CDR3 nucleotides: TGCGCCAGCAGCTTGGGGGGCTATGGCACTGAAGCTTTCTTT.

This clone was detected once. The chain couples TRBV5-1 to TRBJ2-2; TRBD1 aligns across 9 bases. The CDR3 spans 17 residues. V lost 0 bases to trimming and J lost 4 bases; unmatched junction nucleotides: 7. CDR1 is SGHRS and CDR2 is YFSETQ in the germline V gene. CDR3 DNA: TGCGCCAGCAGCTTGGGAACAGGGGGCGCAGGCACCGGGGAGCTGTTTTTT. Protein product: CASSLGTGGAGTGELFF.

This clone was observed a few times. The chain has TRBV19 and TRBJ2-1; D not certain. Germline V gives CDR1 LNHDA, CDR2 SQIVND (reference sequence). Between the trimmed V and J ends, which lost 8 bases and 0 bases, there was a span of 14 bases. The CDR3 has 15 residues. The CDR3 nucleotides are TGTGCCAGTGCTAACATCCAATCCTCCTACAATGAGCAGTTCTTC. This codes for CASANIQSSYNEQFF.

The gene calls are TRBV7-2 and TRBJ1-4, with D possibly being TRBD1 (6 bases). Per the germline V gene, CDR1 is SGHTA and CDR2 is FQGNSA. The V end was cut by 4 bases, the J end by 4 bases, with 10 bases between. The CDR3 has 14 amino acids. DNA of the CDR3: TGTGCCAGCAGCTGGGGGGCGAATAATGAAAAACTGTTTTTT. Its protein is CASSWGANNEKLFF.

The gene calls are TRBV19 and TRBJ1-6, with 8 bases identical to TRBD1. The germline V gene has CDR1 LNHDA and CDR2 SQIVND (reference sequence). The CDR3 has 13 residues. Trimming removed 10 bases from V and 7 bases from J; junction bases left unmatched: 6. CDR3 protein: CATRDRSNSPLHF. Here the CDR3 DNA reads TGTGCCACTCGGGACAGGTCAAATTCACCCCTCCACTTT.

The J gene is TRBJ2-3, the V gene TRBV9, with TRBD2 identical over 9 bases. CDR1 SGDLS and CDR2 YYNGEE come from the germline V gene. This CDR3 region has 16 residues. The V gene end was trimmed by 2 bases and the J gene end by 3 bases; junction bases not matched to a gene: 7. The CDR3 bases are TGTGCCAGCAGCGTCCTAGGCGGGGGGGCGACAGATACGCAGTATTTT. Translated, it gives CASSVLGGGATDTQYF.

In its sample, this clone is medium-sized. Other nucleotide sequences in the sample specify the same CDR3. The chain carries TRBV29-1 and TRBJ1-1; possible D gene TRBD1, 5 bases. This CDR3 is 11 amino acids long. Germline CDR1 is SQVTM and CDR2 is ANQGSEA. V lost 4 bases to trimming and J lost 4 bases, with 7 bases between them. The CDR3: CSVARGTEAFF. CDR3 in DNA: TGCAGCGTTGCTAGGGGCACTGAAGCTTTCTTT.

This clone was seen more than once but under ten times. V and J are TRBV19 and TRBJ1-5; D is unresolved. V lost 0 bases and J lost 3, with 9 bases in between. The CDR3 is 15 amino acids. Germline V gene sequence: CDR1 LNHDA, CDR2 SQIVND (reference sequence). The CDR3 DNA sequence: TGTGCCAGTAGTATAGACCCCTCCAACAATCAGCCCCAGCATTTT. Protein product: CASSIDPSNNQPQHF.

This chain joins TRBV15 and TRBJ1-5; no clear D. V lost 1 base, J lost 6 bases, and 7 bases lay in between. The CDR3 consists of 13 residues. The germline V gene has CDR1 LNHNV and CDR2 YYDKDF (reference sequence). The CDR3 DNA sequence: TGTGCCACCAGCAGAGGATTGGGTCAGCCCCAGCATTTT. It encodes CATSRGLGQPQHF.

The chain carries TRBV2 and TRBJ1-2, with D possibly being TRBD1 (6 bases). Trimming removed 6 bases at V and 4 bases at J, with 15 bases between. Germline V CDR1 and CDR2: SNHLY, FYNNEI. The CDR3 loop spans 14 amino acids. DNA for the CDR3: TGTGCCAGCAGCCCTCTGGACAGCAGCTATGGCTACACCTTC. Translating gives CASSPLDSSYGYTF.

This clone was seen a handful of times. V and J are TRBV29-1 and TRBJ2-5, with D maybe TRBD1 (6 bases). The V end was cut by 0 bases, the J end by 5 bases, with 22 bases between. CDR3 length equals 17 residues. CDR1 SQVTM and CDR2 ANQGSEA come from the germline V gene. This chain's CDR3 is CSVEDRGGRGLIETQYF. The CDR3 bases are TGCAGCGTTGAAGATCGAGGCGGCAGGGGATTGATTGAGACCCAGTACTTC.